This T cell receptor (beta chain) was sequenced for a study of cytomegalovirus exposure and HLA in healthy donors. Findings of the study overall: Per a later analysis, about 15,000 TCR beta sequences showed association with HLA alleles at 0.05 false discovery rate. The productive fraction for most TCR beta V segments was about 90% or about 30% in an earlier analysis. Accurate predictions that matched the HLA-A and HLA-B alleles of most subjects were reportedly made from TCR beta sequences.

The CDR3 runs to 14 residues. V was cut by 4 bases and J by 6 bases, with 15 bases left in between. Germline values: CDR1 SEHNR, CDR2 FQNEAQ (reference sequence). 13 Jbeta primers and 60 Vbeta primers were used for the PCR. Sequencing used immunoSEQ multiplex PCR; TCRdb keeps in-frame clones, though not all of them. The table lists more than 200,000 clones, about three quarters of them singletons. In its sample, this clone was seen once. The antigen remains undetermined. V usage is TRBV7-9 and J usage is TRBJ1-1; D not resolved. The material sequenced was PBMCs. The sequence was collected from a man aged 18 to 35 in good health and CMV-seronegative. The CDR3 DNA is TGTGCCAGCAGCTCAGGCGGGCGTCTTTCTGAAGCTTTCTTT. Residues: CASSSGGRLSEAFF.